The next 7 T cell receptor beta chains were all read from a single sample in a study of cytomegalovirus exposure and HLA in healthy donors. Using immunoSEQ multiplex PCR, the repertoire was profiled, and TCRdb retains in-frame clones only, with some absent. The table records 200,000 to 250,000 clones, more than 75% of them present only once. The sequencing sample was made of PBMCs. The receptor source for this set is a young woman in good health and CMV-seropositive.

This sequence joins TRBV2 and TRBJ1-1; TRBD1 agrees at 8 bases. Losses at the gene ends were 5 bases for V and 6 bases for J; bases not matched to a gene: 5. CDR3 length: 13 amino acids. CDR1 is SNHLY, CDR2 FYNNEI, per germline. DNA of the CDR3: TGTGCCAGCAGTATAAGACAGGGGTCTGAAGCTTTCTTT. It is translated as CASSIRQGSEAFF.

V gene TRBV4-1 combines with J gene TRBJ2-1; 10 nucleotides line up with TRBD1. Per the germline V gene, CDR1 is MGHRA and CDR2 is YSYEKL. CDR3 length equals 17 residues. V lost 1 base and J lost 4; bases outside the gene matches: 7. The CDR3 spells CASSQARDRGLYNEQFF. The CDR3 DNA reads as TGCGCCAGCAGCCAAGCACGGGACAGGGGCCTTTACAATGAGCAGTTCTTC.

The chain couples TRBV7-9 to TRBJ2-2; unclear D gene. V was trimmed by 3 bases and J by 0 bases, leaving 20 bases between them. This CDR3 comprises 19 residues. Germline loops: CDR1 SEHNR, CDR2 FQNEAQ (reference sequence). The CDR3 coding sequence is TGTGCCAGCAGCTTCCCATCTGTCGTGACAATTGCGAACACCGGGGAGCTGTTTTTT. It translates to CASSFPSVVTIANTGELFF.

The rearrangement links TRBV27 to TRBJ1-3, with 7 positions matching TRBD1. V shed 2 bases and J 8 bases; nucleotides not matched to a gene: 3. The CDR3 covers 13 residues. Germline values: CDR1 MNHEY, CDR2 SMNVEV (reference sequence). The CDR3 reads CASSLQGEDTIYF. CDR3 nucleotide sequence: TGTGCCAGCAGTTTACAGGGGGAGGACACCATATATTTT.

The J gene is TRBJ2-1, the V gene TRBV14; D is possibly TRBD1 (6 bases). The germline CDR1 and CDR2 sequences are SGHDN and FVKESK. Trimming stripped 4 bases from V and 8 bases from J, with 9 bases between. The CDR3 is 12 residues long. In nucleotides, the CDR3 is TGTGCCAGCAGCCCCGGGACATATGAGCAGTTCTTC. This sequence encodes CASSPGTYEQFF.

J is TRBJ2-7 and V is TRBV28; 11 positions match TRBD2. Trimming removed 11 bases from V and 4 bases from J; junction bases left unmatched: 13. This CDR3 comprises 15 residues. Germline-derived CDR1 and CDR2 are MDHEN and SYDVKM. In DNA, the CDR3 is TGTGCCTCTCTCCCCCCTAGCGGGAGGAAGTACGAGCAGTACTTC. Encoded protein: CASLPPSGRKYEQYF.

This chain links TRBV13 with TRBJ2-4; 12 nucleotides line up with TRBD2. This CDR3 comprises 18 residues. V was pared by 5 bases and J by 0 bases, with 8 bases of the junction left unmatched. Germline CDR1 is PRHDT and CDR2 is FYEKMQ (reference sequence). The CDR3 region is CASSQGLAGHLAKNIQYF. The CDR3 nucleotides read TGTGCCAGCAGCCAAGGACTAGCGGGGCACCTAGCCAAAAACATTCAGTACTTC.